A selection of T cell receptor beta chains follows, all from one sample in a study of blood T cell repertoires in COVID-19. Data came from immunoSEQ multiplex PCR; TCRdb stores just in-frame clones and leaves some out. Among 57,000 or so clones listed, more than 60% were seen once. The sequenced sample consisted of peripheral blood. The origin of the receptors is a man between 60 and 70 years old with acute or convalescent COVID-19. CDR3s include the opening cysteine and the closing phenylalanine or tryptophan.

V: TRBV4-2; J: TRBJ2-3; CDR3: CASSQYFGTSTDTQYF
V: TRBV25-1; J: TRBJ2-2; CDR3: CASTKAGLTGELFF
V: TRBV10-1; J: TRBJ1-2; CDR3: CASSESDRVCYGYTF
V: TRBV10-2; J: TRBJ1-2; CDR3: CASTDIGDYGYTF
V: TRBV30; J: TRBJ1-6; CDR3: CAWKRERNSPLHF
V: TRBV5-1; J: TRBJ2-6; CDR3: CASSLTGQYSGANVLTF
V: TRBV5-1; J: TRBJ1-1; CDR3: CASSSGQGNTEAFF
V: TRBV4-3; J: TRBJ2-5; CDR3: CASSQHTQETQYF
V: TRBV29-1; J: TRBJ2-7; CDR3: CSVVLVGTSGTLEQYF
V: TRBV18; J: TRBJ2-2; CDR3: CASSPASGRTGELFF
V: TRBV14; J: TRBJ2-7; CDR3: CASRLAGGPYEQYF
V: TRBV7-3; J: TRBJ1-1; CDR3: CASSFGLDTEAFF
V: TRBV24-1; J: TRBJ2-5; CDR3: CATRPSVEGTQYF
V: TRBV3-1/TRBV3-2; J: TRBJ2-7; CDR3: CASRTSGSSYEQYF
V: TRBV7-3; J: TRBJ2-5; CDR3: CASSRHGTWQETQYF
V: TRBV19; J: TRBJ1-5; CDR3: CASSIDDAGVRQPQHF
V: TRBV3-1/TRBV3-2; J: TRBJ2-6; CDR3: CASTSGVPGANVLTF
V: TRBV10-3; J: TRBJ2-1; CDR3: CAIRVTSGRDNEQFF
V: TRBV6-4; J: TRBJ2-1; CDR3: CASSDEFRGEQFF
V: TRBV12-2; J: TRBJ2-5; CDR3: CASRRIRARRRETQYF
V: TRBV7-9; J: TRBJ1-3; CDR3: CASSPDTVTGNTIYF
V: TRBV28; J: TRBJ2-7; CDR3: CASSLGRGTYEQYF
V: TRBV4-2; J: TRBJ1-6; CDR3: CASSQDVRGGDSPLHF
V: TRBV13; J: TRBJ2-3; CDR3: CASSQGTRGSDTQYF
V: TRBV27; J: TRBJ1-2; CDR3: CASSSRDNSNYGYTF